The rows below give T cell receptor beta chains drawn from one sample of a study of shared clonotypes between healthy human individuals. The protocol was immunoSEQ multiplex PCR, while the TCRdb copy is restricted to in-frame clones and leaves out a portion. The repertoire holds about 1 million clones, with 65% to 75% as singletons. Sequenced sample: memory CD4+ T cells sorted from blood. The receptors stem from a man between 18 and 35 years old in good health. Each CDR3 is given without its conserved first and last residue.

J gene: TRBJ1-6
V gene: TRBV5-1
CDR3 protein: ASSLDRKNSPLH

J gene: TRBJ2-2
V gene: TRBV6-6
CDR3 protein: ASSYSGNTGELF

J gene: TRBJ2-1
V gene: TRBV6-1
CDR3 protein: ASSELTSGGYNEQF

J gene: TRBJ2-3
V gene: TRBV6-1
CDR3 protein: ASSGRDRGVPDTQY

J gene: TRBJ2-3
V gene: TRBV5-1
CDR3 protein: ASSLGDSTDTQY

J gene: TRBJ1-3
V gene: TRBV5-6
CDR3 protein: ASSSRRVLDTIY

J gene: TRBJ1-5
V gene: TRBV30
CDR3 protein: AWSSDRGDNQPQH

J gene: TRBJ1-4
V gene: TRBV7-9
CDR3 protein: ASSLNSGNEKLF

J gene: TRBJ2-1
V gene: TRBV5-1
CDR3 protein: ASSFPSNEQF

J gene: TRBJ2-5
V gene: TRBV18
CDR3 protein: ASSPQGGGVQETQY